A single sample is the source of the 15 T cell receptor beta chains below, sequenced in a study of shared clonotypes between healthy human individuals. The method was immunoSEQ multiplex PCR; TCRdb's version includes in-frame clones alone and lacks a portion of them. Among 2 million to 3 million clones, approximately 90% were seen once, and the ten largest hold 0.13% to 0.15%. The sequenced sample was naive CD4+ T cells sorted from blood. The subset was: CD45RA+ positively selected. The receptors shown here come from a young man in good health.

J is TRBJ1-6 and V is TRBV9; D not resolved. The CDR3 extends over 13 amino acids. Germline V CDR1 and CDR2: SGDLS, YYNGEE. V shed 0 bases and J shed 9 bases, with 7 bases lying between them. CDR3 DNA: TGTGCCAGCAGCGTAGGTGAATCTTCACCCCTCCACTTT. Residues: CASSVGESSPLHF.

In nucleotides, the CDR3 is TGTGCCAGCAGCTTAGAGGGGACAGATAATCAGCCCCAGCATTTT. Encoded protein: CASSLEGTDNQPQHF. The rearrangement joins TRBV7-2 to TRBJ1-5, with 7 bases lining up with TRBD1. The CDR3 consists of 15 residues. Germline V gene sequence: CDR1 SGHTA, CDR2 FQGNSA. With V trimmed by 1 base and J by 4 bases, 4 bases remained unmatched.

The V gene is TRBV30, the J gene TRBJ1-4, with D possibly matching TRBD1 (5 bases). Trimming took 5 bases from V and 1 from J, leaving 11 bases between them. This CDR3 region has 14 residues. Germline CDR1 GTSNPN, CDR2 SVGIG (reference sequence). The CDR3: CAWGGRETNEKLFF. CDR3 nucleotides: TGTGCCTGGGGGGGGAGGGAAACTAATGAAAAACTGTTTTTT.

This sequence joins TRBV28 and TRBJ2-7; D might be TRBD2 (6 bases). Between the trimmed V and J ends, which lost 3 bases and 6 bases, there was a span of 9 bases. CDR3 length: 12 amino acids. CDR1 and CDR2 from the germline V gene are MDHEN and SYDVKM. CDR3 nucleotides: TGTGCCAGCAGTTTCCGGGGGAGCGAGCAGTACTTC. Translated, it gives CASSFRGSEQYF.

CDR3 protein: CASSPPVRGSNTGELFF. The CDR3 nucleotides read TGTGCCAGCTCACCACCAGTCAGGGGCTCGAACACCGGGGAGCTGTTTTTT. This chain uses TRBV18 with TRBJ2-2, with D possibly matching TRBD1 (6 bases). This CDR3 spans 17 amino acids. The germline gives CDR1 KGHSH, CDR2 LQKENI. V was pared by 0 bases and J by 0 bases, with 11 bases between.

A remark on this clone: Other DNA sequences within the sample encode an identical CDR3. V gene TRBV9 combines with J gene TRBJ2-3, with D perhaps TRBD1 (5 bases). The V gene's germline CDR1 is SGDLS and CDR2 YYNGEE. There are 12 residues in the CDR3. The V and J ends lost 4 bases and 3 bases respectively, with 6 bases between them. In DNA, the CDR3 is TGTGCCAGCAGCCCAGGGACAGATACGCAGTATTTT. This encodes CASSPGTDTQYF.

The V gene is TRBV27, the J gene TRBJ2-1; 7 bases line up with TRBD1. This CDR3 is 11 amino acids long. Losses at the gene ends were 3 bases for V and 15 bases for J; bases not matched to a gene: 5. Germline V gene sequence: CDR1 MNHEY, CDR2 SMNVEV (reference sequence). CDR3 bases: TGTGCCAGCAGTTTTGAAGGGGGCGCGTTCTTC. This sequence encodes CASSFEGGAFF.

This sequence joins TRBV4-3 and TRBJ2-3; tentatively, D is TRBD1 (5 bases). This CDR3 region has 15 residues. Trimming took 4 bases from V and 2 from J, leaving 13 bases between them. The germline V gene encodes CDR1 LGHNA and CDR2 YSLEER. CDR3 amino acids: CASSPQGGLTDTQYF. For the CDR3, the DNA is TGCGCCAGCAGCCCCCAGGGCGGTCTCACAGATACGCAGTATTTT.

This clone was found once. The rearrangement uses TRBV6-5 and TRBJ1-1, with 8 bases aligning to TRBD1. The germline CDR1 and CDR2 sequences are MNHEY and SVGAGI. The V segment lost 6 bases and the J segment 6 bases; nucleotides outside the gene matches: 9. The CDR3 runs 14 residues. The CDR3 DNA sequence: TGTGCCAGCAGCCGCGGACAGGGTTGGGCTGAAGCTTTCTTT. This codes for CASSRGQGWAEAFF.

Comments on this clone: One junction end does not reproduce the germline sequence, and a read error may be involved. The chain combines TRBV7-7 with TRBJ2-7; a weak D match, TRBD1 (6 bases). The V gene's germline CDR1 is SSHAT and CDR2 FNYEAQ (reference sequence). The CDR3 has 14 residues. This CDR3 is CASSRSEGVDEQYF. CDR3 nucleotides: TGTGCTAGCAGTCGTAGCGAGGGGGTGGACGAGCAGTACTTC.

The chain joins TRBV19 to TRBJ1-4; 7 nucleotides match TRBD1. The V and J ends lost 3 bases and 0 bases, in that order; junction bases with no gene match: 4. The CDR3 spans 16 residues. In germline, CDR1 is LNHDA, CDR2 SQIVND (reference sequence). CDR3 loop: CASSIQGTATNEKLFF. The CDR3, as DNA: TGTGCCAGTAGTATTCAAGGGACAGCAACTAATGAAAAACTGTTTTTT. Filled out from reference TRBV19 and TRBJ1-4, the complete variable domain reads DGGITQSPKYLFRKEGQNVTLSCEQNLNHDAMYWYRQDPGQGLRLIYYSQIVNDFQKGDIAEGYSVSREKKESFPLTVTSAQKNPTAFYLCASSIQGTATNEKLFFGSGTQLSVL.

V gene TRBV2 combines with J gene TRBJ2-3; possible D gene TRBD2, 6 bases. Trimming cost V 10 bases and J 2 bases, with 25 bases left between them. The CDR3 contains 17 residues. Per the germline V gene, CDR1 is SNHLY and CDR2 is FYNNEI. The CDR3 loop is CANAPGTGGPDTDTQYF. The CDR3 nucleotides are TGTGCCAACGCCCCCGGGACCGGAGGGCCGGACACAGATACGCAGTATTTT.

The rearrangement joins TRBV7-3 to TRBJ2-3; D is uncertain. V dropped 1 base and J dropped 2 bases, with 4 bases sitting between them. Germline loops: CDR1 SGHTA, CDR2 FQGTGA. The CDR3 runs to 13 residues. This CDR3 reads CASSLSPTDTQYF. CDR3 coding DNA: TGTGCCAGCAGCTTAAGTCCCACAGATACGCAGTATTTT. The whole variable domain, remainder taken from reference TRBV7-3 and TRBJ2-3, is GAGVSQTPSNKVTEKGKYVELRCDPISGHTALYWYRQSLGQGPEFLIYFQGTGAADDSGLPNDRFFAVRPEGSVSTLKIQRTERGDSAVYLCASSLSPTDTQYFGPGTRLTVL.

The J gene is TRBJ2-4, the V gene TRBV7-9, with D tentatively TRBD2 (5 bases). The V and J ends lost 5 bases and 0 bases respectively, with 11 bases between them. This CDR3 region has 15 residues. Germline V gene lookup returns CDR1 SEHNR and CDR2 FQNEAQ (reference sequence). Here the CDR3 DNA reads TGTGCCAGCAGCCCCGGGATCCTAGCCAAAAACATTCAGTACTTC. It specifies CASSPGILAKNIQYF.

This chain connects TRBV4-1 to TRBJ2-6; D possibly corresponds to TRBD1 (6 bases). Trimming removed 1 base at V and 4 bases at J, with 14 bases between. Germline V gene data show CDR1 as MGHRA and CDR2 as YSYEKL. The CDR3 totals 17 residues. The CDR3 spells CASSQAPSGAGANVLTF. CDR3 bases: TGCGCCAGCAGCCAAGCACCCTCAGGGGCGGGGGCCAACGTCCTGACTTTC.